These 21 T cell receptor beta chains were sequenced from one sample in a study of blood T cell repertoires in COVID-19 (TCRdb year 2020). Library construction relied on the immunoSEQ multiplex PCR assay. TCRdb took over this immuneACCESS table, retaining in-frame rearrangements with V and J assigned. Such tables are incomplete; in checked studies, under half of the missing clones stem from an unresolved V gene, and the remainder is unexplained. Here the sample has 200,000 to 250,000 clones; 70% to 90% occur a single time. About 12% of the sample comes from the top ten. Sample: peripheral blood. Receptor source: a woman younger than 30 who had recovered from COVID-19.

The CDR3 DNA reads as TGCGCCAGCAGCTTGGGCCCGGCCTACGAGCAGTACTTC. Translated: CASSLGPAYEQYF. The chain couples TRBV5-1 to TRBJ2-7, with unresolved D. Germline V gene data show CDR1 as SGHRS and CDR2 as YFSETQ. Trimming pared 0 bases from V and 2 bases from J, leaving 6 bases between. CDR3 length: 13 residues.

This clone was counted only a few times. J is TRBJ2-7 and V is TRBV25-1; tentatively, D is TRBD2 (5 bases). The CDR3 spans 14 residues. Germline assignment: CDR1 MGHDK and CDR2 SYGVNS. V dropped 5 bases and J dropped 6 bases, with 17 bases sitting between them. CDR3 residues: CASSSWMPGSEQYF. DNA for the CDR3: TGTGCCAGCAGTTCTTGGATGCCTGGGAGCGAGCAGTACTTC.

The rearrangement links TRBV11-2 to TRBJ2-2; D unresolved. Trimming stripped 0 bases from V and 7 bases from J, with 6 bases between. Germline V CDR1 and CDR2: SGHAT, FQNNGV. The length of the CDR3 is 13 residues. This chain's CDR3 is CASSLDHGGELFF. The CDR3 nucleotides read TGTGCCAGCAGCTTAGATCACGGCGGGGAGCTGTTTTTT.

This clone has just one count. The rearrangement links TRBV6-5 to TRBJ1-2; D is ambiguous. The CDR3 runs 14 residues. The germline V gene encodes CDR1 MNHEY and CDR2 SVGAGI. With 2 bases removed from V and 4 bases from J, the gap between germline ends came to 11 bases. The CDR3 DNA reads TGTGCCAGCAGTTACGAGGAGGGCCGCTATGGCTACACCTTC. This codes for CASSYEEGRYGYTF.

This rearrangement joins TRBV7-8 to TRBJ2-7; 8 bases map to TRBD1. The germline CDR1 and CDR2 sequences are SGHVS and FQNEAQ. The CDR3 contains 15 residues. The J segment lost 0 bases and the V segment lost 4 bases, leaving 5 bases of the junction unmatched. The CDR3 is CASSSRTGSSYEQYF. DNA for the CDR3: TGTGCCAGCAGCTCCCGGACAGGGAGCTCCTACGAGCAGTACTTC.

The rearrangement links TRBV7-9 to TRBJ2-5; D perhaps matches TRBD2 (6 bases). Trimming took off 4 bases at V and 5 bases at J, with 20 bases between the two ends. Germline CDR1 and CDR2: SEHNR and FQNEAQ (reference sequence). CDR3 length equals 16 residues. The CDR3 spells CASSSLPGSIYETQYF. For the CDR3, the DNA is TGTGCCAGCAGCTCTCTTCCCGGGAGTATCTATGAGACCCAGTACTTC.

The chain couples TRBV25-1 to TRBJ2-1; D is uncertain. Germline-derived CDR1 and CDR2 are MGHDK and SYGVNS. The CDR3 extends over 12 amino acids. Deletions cut 10 bases from V and 10 bases from J, with 17 bases between. In DNA form, the CDR3 reads TGTGCCACCTCCCCCCAGGCTGAAGAGCAGTTCTTC. Translation: CATSPQAEEQFF.

The genes are TRBV5-1 and TRBJ1-2; TRBD1 agrees at 9 bases. Germline V gives CDR1 SGHRS, CDR2 YFSETQ. After removal of 4 bases from V and 6 bases from J, the junction contained 7 bases not matched to a gene. This CDR3 has 14 residues. For the CDR3, the DNA is TGCGCCAGCAGCCCGCGGACAGGGGCTGATGGCTACACCTTC. It specifies CASSPRTGADGYTF.

V is TRBV18 and J is TRBJ2-7, with TRBD2 matching 12 bases. V was pared by 0 bases and J by 2 bases, with 2 bases of the junction left unmatched. Germline CDR1 KGHSH, CDR2 LQKENI. The CDR3 runs to 16 residues. The chain's CDR3 is CASSPPTSGSAYEQYF. The CDR3 DNA follows: TGTGCCAGCTCACCACCGACTAGCGGGAGTGCCTACGAGCAGTACTTC.

This clone was detected a few times. V and J are TRBV9 and TRBJ2-7; tentatively, D is TRBD1 (5 bases). The germline V gene has CDR1 SGDLS and CDR2 YYNGEE. V gave up 3 bases and J gave up 5 bases, with 18 bases separating them. The CDR3 contains 15 residues. The CDR3 DNA is TGTGCCAGCAGCGCCGGGCCAGGGTACGGTCACGAGCAGTACTTC. This codes for CASSAGPGYGHEQYF. Together with reference TRBV9 and TRBJ2-7, the CDR3 gives the full variable domain: DSGVTQTPKHLITATGQRVTLRCSPRSGDLSVYWYQQSLDQGLQFLIQYYNGEERAKGNILERFSAQQFPDLHSELNLSSLELGDSALYFCASSAGPGYGHEQYFGPGTRLTVT.

The chain recombines TRBV18 with TRBJ2-7, with D possibly matching TRBD1 (6 bases). This CDR3 comprises 14 residues. Trimming left V 6 bases short and J 3 bases short, with 15 bases between. In germline, CDR1 is KGHSH, CDR2 LQKENI. CDR3 DNA sequence: TGTGCCAGCTCGCTACATACAGGGAGCTACGAGCAGTACTTC. Amino acids: CASSLHTGSYEQYF.

The chain carries TRBV11-3 and TRBJ2-7, with 9 nucleotides matching TRBD2. Germline V CDR1 and CDR2: SGHNT, YENEEA. The CDR3 has 15 amino acids. V lost 4 bases and J lost 6; bases outside the gene matches: 10. CDR3 amino acids: CASSSASGAQPEQYF. The DNA of the CDR3 is TGTGCCAGCAGCTCCGCTAGCGGGGCACAACCCGAGCAGTACTTC.

The chain has TRBV9 and TRBJ2-2; a weak D match, TRBD1 (6 bases). V gave up 4 bases and J gave up 6 bases, with 19 bases separating them. Germline values: CDR1 SGDLS, CDR2 YYNGEE. The CDR3 covers 16 residues. For the CDR3, the DNA is TGTGCCAGCAGCCCACAGGGCACCCCCCCATCCGGGGAGCTGTTTTTT. Translated, it gives CASSPQGTPPSGELFF.

This chain links TRBV6-5 with TRBJ1-1; D not resolved. The length of the CDR3 is 16 residues. CDR1 is MNHEY and CDR2 is SVGAGI in the germline V gene. Trimming removed 0 bases at V and 11 bases at J, with 22 bases between. CDR3 residues: CASSYSVGGGRLRAFF. CDR3 sequence (DNA): TGTGCCAGCAGTTACTCAGTCGGAGGAGGGCGCCTCAGGGCTTTCTTT.

This sequence joins TRBV7-9 and TRBJ2-2; D may be TRBD2 (6 bases). There are 17 residues in the CDR3. Trimming took 2 bases from V and 0 from J, leaving 13 bases between them. Germline V CDR1 and CDR2: SEHNR, FQNEAQ (reference sequence). CDR3 sequence (DNA): TGTGCCAGCAGCTTAATGGGGGGACCCTCGAACACCGGGGAGCTGTTTTTT. Residues: CASSLMGGPSNTGELFF. Full variable domain (remainder filled in from reference TRBV7-9 and TRBJ2-2): DTGVSQNPRHKITKRGQNVTFRCDPISEHNRLYWYRQTLGQGPEFLTYFQNEAQLEKSRLLSDRFSAERPKGSFSTLEIQRTEQGDSAMYLCASSLMGGPSNTGELFFGEGSRLTVL.

The J gene is TRBJ2-7, the V gene TRBV2, with 11 bases identical to TRBD1. CDR3 length: 15 residues. Germline V gene lookup returns CDR1 SNHLY and CDR2 FYNNEI. With V trimmed by 5 bases and J by 7 bases, 10 bases remained unmatched. CDR3 nucleotides: TGTGCCAGCAGTTTACTCGGGACAGGGGGAGCTGAGCAGTACTTC. This gives the protein CASSLLGTGGAEQYF.

The chain is built from TRBV9 and TRBJ2-3; 11 bases fit TRBD1. Losses at the gene ends were 3 bases for V and 2 bases for J; bases not matched to a gene: 14. The germline V gene has CDR1 SGDLS and CDR2 YYNGEE. The CDR3 is 19 residues long. CDR3 coding DNA: TGTGCCAGCAGCGCCCGGGGGGTTGGACAGGGGGCGCCCACAGATACGCAGTATTTT. Encoded protein: CASSARGVGQGAPTDTQYF.

V usage is TRBV11-2 and J usage is TRBJ1-1; D gene uncertain. The CDR3 covers 12 residues. V lost 0 bases and J 5 bases, leaving 4 bases between the germline ends. Per germline, CDR1 SGHAT and CDR2 FQNNGV. The CDR3 protein is CASSLDQTEAFF. CDR3 bases: TGTGCCAGCAGCTTAGACCAGACTGAAGCTTTCTTT.

V gene TRBV6-5 combines with J gene TRBJ1-2; D remains unclear. V dropped 2 bases and J dropped 2 bases, with 9 bases sitting between them. From germline, CDR1 is MNHEY and CDR2 SVGAGI. The CDR3 totals 14 residues. CDR3 amino acids: CASSYNAGNYGYTF. CDR3 DNA: TGTGCCAGCAGTTACAATGCGGGAAACTATGGCTACACCTTC.

This clone was seen only a few times. V is TRBV7-9 and J is TRBJ2-7, with D possibly being TRBD2 (5 bases). Germline CDR1 and CDR2: SEHNR and FQNEAQ (reference sequence). The CDR3 is made up of 13 amino acids. With 2 bases removed from V and 4 bases from J, the gap between germline ends came to 9 bases. The CDR3 DNA is TGTGCCAGCAGCTTAAGCGGCGTGTACGAGCAGTACTTC. Protein sequence: CASSLSGVYEQYF.

The V gene is TRBV27, the J gene TRBJ2-7; 11 bases align to TRBD2. The CDR3 is 16 residues long. The germline V gene has CDR1 MNHEY and CDR2 SMNVEV (reference sequence). V lost 3 bases to trimming and J lost 4 bases; unmatched junction nucleotides: 8. CDR3 DNA sequence: TGTGCCAGCAGTTTTACCGGGACTAGCGGAGTTTACGAGCAGTACTTC. Its translation: CASSFTGTSGVYEQYF.